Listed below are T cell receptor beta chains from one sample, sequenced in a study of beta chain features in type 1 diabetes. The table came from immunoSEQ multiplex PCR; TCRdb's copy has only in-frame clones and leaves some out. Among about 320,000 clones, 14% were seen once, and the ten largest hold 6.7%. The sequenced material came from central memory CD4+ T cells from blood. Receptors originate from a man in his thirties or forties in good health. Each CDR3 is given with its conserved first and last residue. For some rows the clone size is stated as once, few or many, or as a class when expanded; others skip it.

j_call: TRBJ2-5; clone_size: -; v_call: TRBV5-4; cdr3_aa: CASSPGWGAGGGETQYF
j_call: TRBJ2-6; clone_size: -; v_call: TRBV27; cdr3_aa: CASSLRQAGANVLTF
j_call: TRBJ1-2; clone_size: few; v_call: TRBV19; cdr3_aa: CASRITGQGLRYTF
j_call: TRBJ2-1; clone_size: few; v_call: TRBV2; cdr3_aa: CASSEAGWGIEQFF
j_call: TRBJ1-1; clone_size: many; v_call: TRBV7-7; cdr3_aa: CASSKGQGTEAFF
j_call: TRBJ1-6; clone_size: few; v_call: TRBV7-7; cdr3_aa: CASSRSSYNSPLHF
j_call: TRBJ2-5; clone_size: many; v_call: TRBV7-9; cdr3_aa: CASSFGTGKETQYF
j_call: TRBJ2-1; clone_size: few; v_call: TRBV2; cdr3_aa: CASSSPSGRRYNEQFF
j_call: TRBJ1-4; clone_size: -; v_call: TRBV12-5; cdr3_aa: CASGSSPGEVTTNEKLFF
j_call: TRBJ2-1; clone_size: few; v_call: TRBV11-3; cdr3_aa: CASSLSHPYNEQFF
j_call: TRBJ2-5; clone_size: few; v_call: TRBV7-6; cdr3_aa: CASSRGETQYF
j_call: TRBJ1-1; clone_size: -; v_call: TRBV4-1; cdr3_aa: CASSQAPNTEAFF
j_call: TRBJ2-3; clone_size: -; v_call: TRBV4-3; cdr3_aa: CASSQTGADGDTQYF
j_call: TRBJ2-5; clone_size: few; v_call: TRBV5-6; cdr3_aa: CASSLGLGTLETQYF
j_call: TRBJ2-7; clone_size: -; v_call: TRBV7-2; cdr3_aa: CASSKGQSSYEQYF
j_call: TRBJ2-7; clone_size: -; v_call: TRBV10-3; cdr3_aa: CAISVAQGAAYEQYF
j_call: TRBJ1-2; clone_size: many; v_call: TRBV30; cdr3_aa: CAWTTGTGYGYTF
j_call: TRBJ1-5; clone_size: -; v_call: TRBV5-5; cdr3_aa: CASSLGPNQPQHF
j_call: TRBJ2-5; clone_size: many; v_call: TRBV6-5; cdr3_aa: CASSYSGGPSETQYF
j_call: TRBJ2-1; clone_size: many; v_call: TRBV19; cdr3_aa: CASSATGEQFF
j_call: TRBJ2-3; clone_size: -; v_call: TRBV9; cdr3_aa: CASRFLAGGQDGAQYF
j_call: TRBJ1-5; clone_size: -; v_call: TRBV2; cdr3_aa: CASSESTGYQPQHF
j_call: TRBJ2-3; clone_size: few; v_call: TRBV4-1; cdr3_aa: CASSQEAPPRTDTQYF
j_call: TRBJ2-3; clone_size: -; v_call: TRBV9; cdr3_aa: CASSVSGLAGTDTQYF
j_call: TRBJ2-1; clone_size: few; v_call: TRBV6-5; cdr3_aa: CASSTPGSEQFF
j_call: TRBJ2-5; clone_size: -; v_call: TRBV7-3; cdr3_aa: CASSSTETQYF
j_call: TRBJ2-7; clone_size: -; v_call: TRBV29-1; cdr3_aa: CSVEAGSYEQYF
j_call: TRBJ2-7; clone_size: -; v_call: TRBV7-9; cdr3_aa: CASSLPTGGEQYF
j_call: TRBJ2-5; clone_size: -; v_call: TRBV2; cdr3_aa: CAGAIGGTQYF
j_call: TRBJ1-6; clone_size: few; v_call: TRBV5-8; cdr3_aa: CASSQETTGFSDNSPLHF
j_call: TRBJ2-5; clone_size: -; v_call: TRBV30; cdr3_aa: CAWSFSRGETQYF
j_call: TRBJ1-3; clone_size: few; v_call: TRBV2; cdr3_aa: CASSEEGATGNTIYF
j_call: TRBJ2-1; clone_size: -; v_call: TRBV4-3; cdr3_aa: CASSPPWDSTNEQFF
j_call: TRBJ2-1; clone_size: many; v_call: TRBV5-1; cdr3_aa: CASSEVRANNEQFF
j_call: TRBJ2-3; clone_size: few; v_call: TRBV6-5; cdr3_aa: CASSYTGYDTQYF
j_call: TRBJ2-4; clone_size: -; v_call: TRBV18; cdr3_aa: CASSPRKGAKNIQYF
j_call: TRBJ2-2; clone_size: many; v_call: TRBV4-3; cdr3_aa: CASSFQREKIGELFF